This T cell receptor beta chain comes out of a study of blood T cell repertoires in COVID-19. Study background: The United States, Italy and Spain were the sources of the acute and convalescent COVID-19 samples.

There are 20 residues in the CDR3. Generated by immunoSEQ multiplex PCR, the TCRdb table keeps only in-frame clones and is missing some. The repertoire holds roughly 160,000 clones, with roughly 84% as singletons. This receptor was identified in a man aged 45-60 years with active or convalescent COVID-19. This chain connects TRBV21-1 to TRBJ1-5; the table gives TRBD1 as D, unverified against the DNA. TRBV21-1 is described as a pseudogene. Sequences were obtained from peripheral blood. Here the CDR3 reads CASSKWGEITGTGGYQPQHF. The CDR3 nucleotides read TGTGCCAGCAGCAAATGGGGGGAGATTACCGGGACAGGGGGTTATCAGCCCCAGCATTTT.